This T cell receptor (delta chain) was identified during a study of Vδ1+ human thymocytes. Study findings and constraints: TRD repertoires were essentially private, unlike widely shared TRG clonotypes. Highly polyclonal TRG and TRD repertoires with Gaussian CDR3 length distributions appeared in thymus.

In this sample, this clone turned up a few times. Its antigen is not known. The CDR3 spans 13 residues. Trimming shortened V by 0 bases and J by 7 bases, and 9 bases separated the two germline ends. Germline V gene sequence: CDR1 TSWWSYY, CDR2 QGS. The template was reverse-transcribed extracted RNA. Multiplex PCR used pooled V-gene forward primers and a constant-region reverse primer to amplify CDR3s. TCRdb reprocessed the multiplex PCR reads through CATT. Among under 80,000 delta-chain clones listed, around 35% were seen once. The V gene is TRDV1, the J gene TRDJ1; D remains ambiguous. The sequence was collected from a boy in the first two years of life who had congenital heart surgery. Sample: Vdelta1+ gamma-delta thymocytes from the thymus. Subset meaning: FACS-sorted CD3+ TCRalphabeta- TCRVdelta1+ TCRVdelta2- thymocytes. CDR3 in DNA: TGTGCTCTTGGGGAACTTTACCCCGGTAAACTCATCTTT. Its translation: CALGELYPGKLIF.